These 26 T cell receptor beta chains share one sample of origin, sequenced in a study of identical twins. One entry per CDR3 protein results from TCRdb running MiXCR on the 5' RACE reads. Among some 97,000 distinct CDR3 sequences listed, about 5.6% were seen once. Sequenced: memory T cells sorted from blood. Source of these receptors: a woman between 45 and 65 years old in good health.

The table lists this clonotype with many counts. J is TRBJ2-5 and V is TRBV20-1; 10 bases are a match to TRBD2. The CDR3 is made up of 18 amino acids. Germline-derived CDR1 and CDR2 are DFQATT and SNEGSKA (reference sequence). The trim removed 5 bases at V and 5 bases at J, leaving 20 bases unmatched. The CDR3 bases are TGCAGTGCTGGAGGAACCCCGGGGACTAGCGCCCCTGGGGAGACCCAGTACTTC. This encodes CSAGGTPGTSAPGETQYF.

The table lists this clonotype with many counts. The genes are TRBV7-2 and TRBJ2-1, with 11 nucleotides matching TRBD2. The J segment lost 8 bases and the V segment lost 5 bases, leaving 8 bases of the junction unmatched. Germline V gives CDR1 SGHTA, CDR2 FQGNSA. This CDR3 has 15 residues. CDR3 sequence reads: CASSSLAGGFDEQFF. In DNA, the CDR3 is TGTGCCAGCAGCAGTCTAGCGGGAGGATTCGATGAGCAGTTCTTC.

This clonotype was picked up many times. The rearrangement uses TRBV11-2 and TRBJ2-3, with D perhaps matching TRBD1 or TRBD2 (6 bases each). Germline V gene sequence: CDR1 SGHAT, CDR2 FQNNGV. This CDR3 has 14 amino acids. V lost 4 bases and J 8 bases, leaving 16 bases between the germline ends. CDR3 nucleotide sequence: TGTGCCAGCAGCTCCAATAGGGGGGCCGGTACGCAGTATTTT. Amino acid sequence: CASSSNRGAGTQYF.

This clonotype was seen at least ten times. J is TRBJ2-2 and V is TRBV15; D ambiguous. This CDR3 contains 13 residues. V lost 3 bases to trimming and J lost 9 bases, with 11 bases between them. Germline CDR1 LNHNV, CDR2 YYDKDF (reference sequence). This chain's CDR3 is CATSSIGLRELFF. In DNA, the CDR3 is TGTGCCACCAGCAGCATAGGGTTGAGGGAGCTGTTTTTT. Full variable domain (rest looked up from reference TRBV15 and TRBJ2-2): DAMVIQNPRYQVTQFGKPVTLSCSQTLNHNVMYWYQQKSSQAPKLLFHYYDKDFNNEADTPDNFQSRRPNTSFCFLDIRSPGLGDTAMYLCATSSIGLRELFFGEGSRLTVL.

This clonotype has ten or more counts. This CDR3 is CASSQGPFSNQPQHF. The CDR3 nucleotides read TGTGCCAGCAGCCAAGGTCCTTTCAGCAATCAGCCCCAGCATTTT. V and J are TRBV3-1 and TRBJ1-5; no clear D gene. CDR3 length equals 15 residues. V was trimmed by 1 base and J by 1 base, leaving 8 bases between them. Germline V CDR1 and CDR2: LGHDT, YNNKEL (reference sequence).

This clonotype was counted between two and nine times. The V gene is TRBV9, the J gene TRBJ2-1; possibly TRBD1 or TRBD2 for D (6 bases each). The CDR3 spans 15 residues. The germline V and J ends were trimmed by 0 bases and 7 bases, with 14 bases remaining between them. Per germline, CDR1 SGDLS and CDR2 YYNGEE. CDR3 sequence reads: CASSVGGGGLNEQFF. The CDR3 DNA sequence: TGTGCCAGCAGCGTAGGGGGTGGGGGGCTGAATGAGCAGTTCTTC.

This clonotype was detected ten times or more. This chain uses TRBV29-1 with TRBJ1-3; D is perhaps TRBD1 (5 bases). The CDR3 is 13 amino acids. The ends were cut back, 4 bases at V and 12 bases at J, with 19 bases in the middle. Germline V gives CDR1 SQVTM, CDR2 ANQGSEA. DNA for the CDR3: TGCAGCGTTGGATCACGGGACCCCGACGGCATATATTTT. This translates into CSVGSRDPDGIYF.

The table lists this clonotype with a few counts. The V gene is TRBV27, the J gene TRBJ2-1; TRBD1 matches 11 bases. The germline CDR1 and CDR2 sequences are MNHEY and SMNVEV (reference sequence). The V gene end was trimmed by 3 bases and the J gene end by 2 bases; junction bases not matched to a gene: 9. The CDR3 contains 18 residues. The CDR3 spells CASSLGQGVVRPYNEQFF. CDR3 nucleotide sequence: TGTGCCAGCAGTTTGGGACAGGGGGTGGTGCGGCCCTACAATGAGCAGTTCTTC.

This clonotype has at least ten counts. The chain joins TRBV12-3 or TRBV12-4 to TRBJ1-6, with no clear D. With 6 bases removed from V and 4 bases from J, the gap between germline ends came to 16 bases. There are 16 residues in the CDR3. The DNA of the CDR3 is TGTGCCAGCAGCGACGGAATAGGGTCATATAATTCACCCCTCCACTTT. It is translated as CASSDGIGSYNSPLHF.

This clonotype was seen only a few times. This chain connects TRBV2 to TRBJ2-2; D is uncertain. V lost 6 bases and J 0 bases, leaving 11 bases between the germline ends. The germline V gene has CDR1 SNHLY and CDR2 FYNNEI. The CDR3 totals 15 residues. CDR3 bases: TGTGCCAGCAGCGCGACCGAGGCGAACACCGGGGAGCTGTTTTTT. Protein: CASSATEANTGELFF.

This clonotype was seen ten or more times. The junction and the germline gene differ at one end; a read error may be behind it. The V call is TRBV5-6, the J call TRBJ2-4; either TRBD1 or TRBD2 may supply D (5 bases each). The CDR3 has 12 residues. From germline, CDR1 is SGHDT and CDR2 YYEEEE. The CDR3 sequence is CASSLGTFYSNF. CDR3 in DNA: TGTGCCAGCAGCCTCGGGACCTTTTATTCCAACTTC.

V gene TRBV5-1 combines with J gene TRBJ2-6; the D is unclear. The CDR3 totals 14 residues. Trimming shortened V by 4 bases and J by 2 bases, and 7 bases separated the two germline ends. Germline CDR1 SGHRS, CDR2 YFSETQ. The CDR3 coding sequence is TGCGCCAGCAGCCCCCGTGCTGGGGCCAACGTCCTGACTTTC. Its translation is CASSPRAGANVLTF.

This clonotype has a count of ten or more. The chain combines TRBV5-1 with TRBJ2-1, with D perhaps TRBD2 (6 bases). Germline V gene sequence: CDR1 SGHRS, CDR2 YFSETQ. Trimming took 4 bases from V and 9 from J, leaving 11 bases between them. CDR3 length equals 12 residues. CDR3 loop: CASSPASAEQFF. CDR3 bases: TGCGCCAGCAGCCCGGCTAGCGCTGAGCAGTTCTTC.

V gene TRBV24-1 combines with J gene TRBJ2-5; 13 nucleotides agree with TRBD2. The V segment lost 7 bases and the J segment 5 bases; nucleotides outside the gene matches: 6. The V gene's germline CDR1 is KGHDR and CDR2 SFDVKD. This CDR3 is built from 15 residues. CDR3 region: CATSGTSGNLETQYF. In nucleotides, the CDR3 is TGTGCCACCAGCGGGACTAGCGGGAATCTGGAGACCCAGTACTTC.

In this sample, this clonotype turned up many times. CDR3 DNA sequence: TGTGCCAGCAGCCTAGGGACAGGGGGCAATACGCAGTATTTT. Amino acids: CASSLGTGGNTQYF. The V and J genes are TRBV3-1 and TRBJ2-3, with 12 bases that match TRBD1. CDR1 is LGHDT and CDR2 is YNNKEL in the germline V gene (reference sequence). This CDR3 has 14 residues. With 4 bases clipped from V and 7 bases from J, the junction kept 3 bases outside the gene matches.

In this sample, this clonotype turned up many times. The chain has TRBV10-3 and TRBJ2-1; 9 nucleotides align to TRBD2. Germline CDR1 ENHRY, CDR2 SYGVKD. The CDR3 runs to 16 residues. Unmatched junction bases numbered 11, after V lost 3 bases and J lost 8 bases. The CDR3 reads CAISDLAGASVDEQFF. In nucleotides, the CDR3 is TGTGCCATCAGTGATTTAGCGGGAGCATCTGTCGATGAGCAGTTCTTC.

V usage is TRBV20-1 and J usage is TRBJ2-5; D gene ambiguous. Trimming removed 0 bases at V and 5 bases at J, with 10 bases between. Germline CDR1 reads DFQATT; CDR2 reads SNEGSKA (reference sequence). This CDR3 contains 13 residues. The CDR3, as DNA: TGCAGTGCTAGAGAGGCTGGCAGGGAGACCCAGTACTTC. Translated, it gives CSAREAGRETQYF.

The chain combines TRBV12-3 or TRBV12-4 with TRBJ2-1; D gene uncertain. V was pared by 3 bases and J by 8 bases, with 5 bases between. The CDR3 contains 11 residues. The CDR3 nucleotides are TGTGCCAGCAGTTTTGACTATGAGCAGTTCTTC. Translation gives CASSFDYEQFF.

This clonotype was detected a few times. The chain has TRBV4-1 and TRBJ2-4; 11 positions agree with TRBD2. Germline V gene lookup returns CDR1 MGHRA and CDR2 YSYEKL. This CDR3 has 16 residues. Losses at the gene ends were 1 base for V and 7 bases for J; bases not matched to a gene: 6. CDR3 region: CASSQGPGTSGNIQYF. As DNA, the CDR3 is TGCGCCAGCAGCCAAGGCCCGGGGACTAGCGGTAACATTCAGTACTTC.

This clonotype was seen ten or more times. The chain is built from TRBV5-4 and TRBJ2-2; 7 bases agree with TRBD1. Germline CDR1 and CDR2: SGHNT and YYREEE (reference sequence). V gave up 2 bases and J gave up 10 bases; unmatched junction bases: 5. There are 13 residues in the CDR3. Written as DNA, the CDR3 is TGTGCCAGCAGCTTTACAGGGGCGGAGGAGCTGTTTTTT. Protein: CASSFTGAEELFF.

V usage is TRBV5-1 and J usage is TRBJ2-1, with 9 bases that match TRBD2. The J segment lost 5 bases and the V segment lost 1 base, leaving 7 bases of the junction unmatched. This CDR3 is built from 16 residues. CDR1 is SGHRS, CDR2 YFSETQ, per germline. The CDR3 region is CASSLSASGTHNEQFF. DNA of the CDR3: TGCGCCAGCAGCTTGTCGGCTAGCGGGACACACAATGAGCAGTTCTTC.

This clonotype occurred many times. The chain couples TRBV6-5 to TRBJ1-1; D is undetermined. V was clipped by 6 bases and J by 4 bases, with 9 bases between them. Germline CDR1 reads MNHEY; CDR2 reads SVGAGI. The CDR3 is 12 residues long. CDR3 DNA: TGTGCCAGCAGCCCCGGCCCCACTGAAGCTTTCTTT. As protein: CASSPGPTEAFF.

This clonotype was detected only a few times. The chain has TRBV20-1 and TRBJ1-6, with TRBD1 matching 7 bases. The length of the CDR3 is 15 residues. Germline V CDR1 and CDR2: DFQATT, SNEGSKA (reference sequence). V lost 6 bases and J lost 0; bases outside the gene matches: 5. CDR3: CSAGQAGSYNSPLHF. The CDR3 DNA follows: TGCAGTGCAGGACAGGCGGGCTCCTATAATTCACCCCTCCACTTT.

The sample holds many counts of this clonotype. The chain is built from TRBV11-2 and TRBJ2-7; D assignment may be TRBD1 or TRBD2 (7 bases each). The germline V gene has CDR1 SGHAT and CDR2 FQNNGV. The CDR3 is 12 residues long. The CDR3 sequence is CASSLSGTANNV. The CDR3, as DNA: TGTGCCAGCAGCCTAAGCGGGACAGCTAACAACGTC.

The sample holds many counts of this clonotype. This sequence joins TRBV5-1 and TRBJ2-2; no clear D. The CDR3 is made up of 12 amino acids. The germline V gene encodes CDR1 SGHRS and CDR2 YFSETQ. V was clipped by 3 bases and J by 8 bases, with 8 bases between them. The DNA for the CDR3 is TGCGCCAGCAGCTGGTCCTTGGGGGAGCTGTTTTTT. Amino acid sequence: CASSWSLGELFF.

The rearrangement joins TRBV11-2 to TRBJ2-7; D ambiguous. Trimming pared 2 bases from V and 3 bases from J, leaving 14 bases between. Germline lookup yields CDR1 SGHAT and CDR2 FQNNGV. The CDR3 runs to 15 residues. The CDR3 DNA sequence: TGTGCCAGCAGCTTATCCGACGTTGCTAGCTACGAGCAGTACTTC. The encoded protein is CASSLSDVASYEQYF.